This T cell receptor beta chain originates from a study of blood T cells in healthy people across ages. Broader study findings: Long-lived and aged donors differed, with more naive CD4+ cells and higher diversity in the long-lived. Roughly linear declines in TCR beta diversity per million T cells occurred with age.

A J-beta primer mix and a sample-barcoded 5' primer were used in a second PCR of roughly 6 to 11 cycles. A single record per CDR3 protein comes from TCRdb applying MiXCR to the 5' RACE reads. The sample contains some 1.5 million distinct CDR3 sequences, less than 45% of which appear only once. Each donor had around 9.2 milliliters of peripheral blood drawn. The study isolated at least 7 million PBMCs from each sample. This clonotype was seen only a few times. The antigen remains unidentified. From germline, CDR1 is MRHNA and CDR2 SNTAGT. Deletions cut 3 bases from V and 3 bases from J, with 10 bases between. The CDR3 length is 14 residues.

This clonotype was obtained from a woman aged 18-29 years in good health. V is TRBV6-4 and J is TRBJ2-3; D not certain. Input material: blood. CDR3 sequence: CASSDPLATDTQYF. The CDR3 nucleotides read TGTGCCAGCAGTGATCCACTTGCGACAGATACGCAGTATTTT.